Presented here are 23 T cell receptor beta chains from one specimen sequenced in a study of naive and memory T cell subsets. Described treatment: skin biopsy from PPD injection site in Mantoux-positive individual. A UMI-containing oligonucleotide was joined by 3' ligation to the TCR cDNA template. Amplification of ligated cDNA took four PCR rounds with SP2 and nested alpha and beta constant primers. TCRdb re-analysed the UMI-ligation and nested PCR reads in MiXCR, keeping a single row per CDR3 protein. This sample yields approximately 21,000 distinct CDR3 sequences, of which 6% are seen a single time; over 5% belongs to the top ten. Material: skin, obtained from a tuberculin skin test site. The receptors shown here come from an adult in good health.

There are a few counts of this clonotype. This chain uses TRBV29-1 with TRBJ2-1, with 8 positions matching TRBD2. This CDR3 comprises 16 residues. The trim removed 2 bases at V and 2 bases at J, leaving 8 bases unmatched. Germline V gene data show CDR1 as SQVTM and CDR2 as ANQGSEA. CDR3 nucleotide sequence: TGCAGCGTTGAACCCAATTTAGCGGGGCCCTACAATGAGCAGTTCTTC. Its protein is CSVEPNLAGPYNEQFF.

Only a few counts were recorded for this clonotype. V is TRBV30 and J is TRBJ1-1; no clear D gene. The germline CDR1 and CDR2 sequences are GTSNPN and SVGIG (reference sequence). V lost 0 bases, J lost 1 base, and 6 bases lay in between. CDR3 length: 13 amino acids. CDR3 DNA sequence: TGTGCCTGGAGTGTGATTACGAACACTGAAGCTTTCTTT. Protein sequence: CAWSVITNTEAFF. Complete variable domain (other parts from reference TRBV30 and TRBJ1-1): SQTIHQWPATLVQPVGSPLSLECTVEGTSNPNLYWYRQAAGRGLQLLFYSVGIGQISSEVPQNLSASRPQDRQFILSSKKLLLSDSGFYLCAWSVITNTEAFFGQGTRLTVV.

There are a few counts of this clonotype. The V gene is TRBV13, the J gene TRBJ2-1; TRBD2 agrees at 8 bases. The CDR3 loop spans 14 amino acids. The V and J ends lost 5 bases and 6 bases, in that order; junction bases with no gene match: 6. Per the germline V gene, CDR1 is PRHDT and CDR2 is FYEKMQ (reference sequence). CDR3 in DNA: TGTGCCAGCAGCCAGCGGGGGTTCGGCAATGAGCAGTTCTTC. This encodes CASSQRGFGNEQFF.

The table lists this clonotype with a few counts. The chain joins TRBV7-2 to TRBJ2-2; no firm D call. Trimming cost V 8 bases and J 3 bases, with 10 bases left between them. This CDR3 spans 13 amino acids. Germline values: CDR1 SGHTA, CDR2 FQGNSA. The CDR3 nucleotides are TGTGCCAGCGGCCAGCTTTACACCGGGGAGCTGTTTTTT. Protein product: CASGQLYTGELFF.

This clonotype was counted at least ten times. The rearrangement links TRBV7-6 to TRBJ2-1; TRBD1 matches 7 bases. The V gene's germline CDR1 is SGHVS and CDR2 FNYEAQ. The CDR3 is 17 amino acids. Trimming cost V 3 bases and J 0 bases; bases outside gene matches: 8. CDR3 amino acids: CASSFTSDRHSYNEQFF. The CDR3 bases are TGTGCCAGCAGCTTTACCTCGGACAGGCACTCCTACAATGAGCAGTTCTTC.

This clonotype was found many times. V is TRBV7-2 and J is TRBJ1-6; 8 nucleotides align to TRBD1. The CDR3 totals 15 residues. The trim removed 1 base at V and 7 bases at J, leaving 3 bases unmatched. Germline V gene sequence: CDR1 SGHTA, CDR2 FQGNSA. This CDR3 is CASSLGDRKNSPLHF. The CDR3 DNA follows: TGTGCCAGCAGCTTAGGGGACAGGAAAAATTCACCCCTCCACTTT.

The table lists this clonotype with a few counts. The chain joins TRBV6-5 to TRBJ1-1; D not certain. The V end lost 0 bases, the J end lost 3 bases, and 17 bases lay between the germline ends. CDR3 length: 17 residues. Germline CDR1 reads MNHEY; CDR2 reads SVGAGI. The CDR3 is CASSYSVASIWHTEAFF. CDR3 sequence (DNA): TGTGCCAGCAGTTACTCCGTGGCCTCCATTTGGCACACTGAAGCTTTCTTT.

This clonotype was detected many times. The chain combines TRBV28 with TRBJ2-7, with D unresolved. The CDR3 is 11 residues long. Trimming removed 5 bases from V and 3 bases from J, with 5 bases in between. From germline, CDR1 is MDHEN and CDR2 SYDVKM. In DNA form, the CDR3 reads TGTGCCAGCAGTGGTAACTACGAGCAGTACTTC. This gives the protein CASSGNYEQYF. The variable domain in full, with the rest retrieved from reference TRBV28 and TRBJ2-7, is DVKVTQSSRYLVKRTGEKVFLECVQDMDHENMFWYRQDPGLGLRLIYFSYDVKMKEKGDIPEGYSVSREKKERFSLILESASTNQTSMYLCASSGNYEQYFGPGTRLTVT.

Sample share makes this clonotype medium-sized. The V call is TRBV29-1, the J call TRBJ1-1; tentative D call: TRBD1 (6 bases). CDR3 length: 17 amino acids. Trimming cost V 1 base and J 0 bases, with 18 bases left between them. Germline V gives CDR1 SQVTM, CDR2 ANQGSEA. The CDR3 coding sequence is TGCAGCGTTGAAGGTCCAACCGGGGGCGATTTGAACACTGAAGCTTTCTTT. This gives the protein CSVEGPTGGDLNTEAFF.

This sequence joins TRBV30 and TRBJ1-4, with TRBD1 matching over 9 bases. CDR3 length: 12 amino acids. Germline trimming cut 1 base from V and 13 bases from J; bases unmatched to any gene: 4. The germline V gene has CDR1 GTSNPN and CDR2 SVGIG (reference sequence). In DNA form, the CDR3 reads TGTGCCTGGAGTGGGGACAGGGAGCGACTGTTTTTT. Protein sequence: CAWSGDRERLFF.

The table lists this clonotype with many counts. V gene TRBV18 combines with J gene TRBJ2-5; D remains unclear. CDR3 length: 12 amino acids. CDR1 is KGHSH and CDR2 is LQKENI in the germline V gene. V was clipped by 2 bases and J by 4 bases, with 5 bases between them. The DNA of the CDR3 is TGTGCCAGCTCACCATGGGGAGAGACCCAGTACTTC. Its translation is CASSPWGETQYF.

This clonotype came up many times. The J gene is TRBJ2-7, the V gene TRBV28, with 11 positions matching TRBD2. The CDR3 is 16 residues long. CDR1 is MDHEN, CDR2 SYDVKM, per germline. With 4 bases clipped from V and 1 base from J, the junction kept 6 bases outside the gene matches. Written as DNA, the CDR3 is TGTGCCAGCAGTTCTCATAGCGGGAGGGCGTCCTACGAGCAGTACTTC. Protein sequence: CASSSHSGRASYEQYF.

This clonotype was seen many times. The V gene is TRBV5-1, the J gene TRBJ2-3; D is tentatively TRBD1 or TRBD2 (6 bases each). The germline CDR1 and CDR2 sequences are SGHRS and YFSETQ. Trimming pared 3 bases from V and 2 bases from J, leaving 10 bases between. This CDR3 region has 14 residues. The CDR3 reads CASSSGGPTDTQYF. CDR3 sequence (DNA): TGCGCCAGCAGCTCCGGGGGCCCCACAGATACGCAGTATTTT. Variable domain in full (rest from reference TRBV5-1 and TRBJ2-3): KAGVTQTPRYLIKTRGQQVTLSCSPISGHRSVSWYQQTPGQGLQFLFEYFSETQRNKGNFPGRFSGRQFSNSRSEMNVSTLELGDSALYLCASSSGGPTDTQYFGPGTRLTVL.

This clonotype came up many times. V usage is TRBV6-5 and J usage is TRBJ2-1; no clear D. Trimming removed 6 bases from V and 3 bases from J, with 9 bases in between. The CDR3 runs 13 residues. The V gene's germline CDR1 is MNHEY and CDR2 SVGAGI. CDR3 region: CASRSGHYNEQFF. The DNA of the CDR3 is TGTGCCAGCAGATCCGGCCACTACAATGAGCAGTTCTTC.

Many counts were recorded for this clonotype. As DNA, the CDR3 is TGCGCCAGCCAAAGAGACGGGATTTCCTACAATGAGCAGTTCTTC. Translated: CASQRDGISYNEQFF. The V gene is TRBV5-1, the J gene TRBJ2-1, with TRBD2 as a possible D gene (5 bases). The V and J ends lost 7 bases and 1 base respectively, with 15 bases between them. The germline V gene has CDR1 SGHRS and CDR2 YFSETQ. The CDR3 loop spans 15 amino acids. The complete variable domain, with remaining parts taken from reference TRBV5-1 and TRBJ2-1, reads KAGVTQTPRYLIKTRGQQVTLSCSPISGHRSVSWYQQTPGQGLQFLFEYFSETQRNKGNFPGRFSGRQFSNSRSEMNVSTLELGDSALYLCASQRDGISYNEQFFGPGTRLTVL.

This clonotype has at least ten counts. This chain connects TRBV7-9 to TRBJ1-1, with D unresolved. The CDR3 covers 12 residues. Trimming cost V 3 bases and J 3 bases, with 5 bases left between them. Germline assignment: CDR1 SEHNR and CDR2 FQNEAQ (reference sequence). This CDR3 reads CASSFSDTEAFF. The DNA for the CDR3 is TGTGCCAGCAGCTTTTCTGACACTGAAGCTTTCTTT. The variable domain in full, completed from reference TRBV7-9 and TRBJ1-1, reads DTGVSQNPRHKITKRGQNVTFRCDPISEHNRLYWYRQTLGQGPEFLTYFQNEAQLEKSRLLSDRFSAERPKGSFSTLEIQRTEQGDSAMYLCASSFSDTEAFFGQGTRLTVV.

This chain links TRBV7-6 with TRBJ1-1; possibly TRBD1 for D (5 bases). Germline V CDR1 and CDR2: SGHVS, FNYEAQ. V was cut by 4 bases and J by 1 base, with 7 bases left in between. CDR3 length equals 13 residues. CDR3 protein: CASSSDKNTEAFF. CDR3 DNA: TGTGCCAGCAGCTCGGACAAGAACACTGAAGCTTTCTTT.

There are many counts of this clonotype. The V and J genes are TRBV21-1 and TRBJ2-1. TRBV21-1 is a listed pseudogene. The CDR3 extends over 11 amino acids. CDR3 nucleotides: TGTGCCAGCAGCGTAGACAATGAGCAGTTCTTC. This encodes CASSVDNEQFF.

This clonotype was found many times. This chain links TRBV5-1 with TRBJ1-2; 7 bases are shared with TRBD1. The germline gives CDR1 SGHRS, CDR2 YFSETQ. Trimming removed 5 bases from V and 4 bases from J; junction bases left unmatched: 8. CDR3 length: 14 amino acids. Here the CDR3 DNA reads TGCGCCAGCAGAACGGAGGACAGGCGCTATGGCTACACCTTC. It codes for CASRTEDRRYGYTF.

This clonotype occurred a few times. The rearrangement joins TRBV27 to TRBJ1-1, with 7 bases identical to TRBD1. The CDR3 totals 14 residues. V lost 4 bases and J lost 1; bases outside the gene matches: 3. CDR1 is MNHEY and CDR2 is SMNVEV in the germline V gene (reference sequence). The CDR3 loop reads CASSSRTGNTEAFF. The CDR3, as DNA: TGTGCCAGCAGTTCCCGGACAGGGAACACTGAAGCTTTCTTT.

This clonotype was picked up many times. The chain recombines TRBV4-3 with TRBJ2-1, with D possibly matching TRBD2 (5 bases). Germline CDR1 and CDR2: LGHNA and YSLEER. This CDR3 is built from 17 residues. V was cut by 1 base and J by 3 bases, with 16 bases left in between. The CDR3 region is CASSQGSSFGSYNEQFF. The CDR3 DNA sequence: TGCGCCAGCAGCCAAGGCTCTAGCTTTGGAAGCTACAATGAGCAGTTCTTC.

The chain links TRBV7-8 to TRBJ2-1, with a tentative D call TRBD1 (6 bases). This CDR3 has 16 residues. Deletions cut 2 bases from V and 3 bases from J, with 14 bases between. Germline V CDR1 and CDR2: SGHVS, FQNEAQ. The CDR3: CASSLIRQGSYNEQFF. Written as DNA, the CDR3 is TGTGCCAGCAGCTTAATACGGCAGGGGAGCTACAATGAGCAGTTCTTC.

This clonotype was detected a few times. The chain couples TRBV5-6 to TRBJ2-7; D is ambiguous. The CDR3 spans 14 residues. Trimming removed 4 bases from V and 4 bases from J, with 15 bases in between. CDR1 and CDR2 from the germline V gene are SGHDT and YYEEEE. CDR3: CASSPEPTNYEQYF. The CDR3 region has the DNA TGTGCCAGCAGCCCCGAGCCGACAAATTACGAGCAGTACTTC.